This TCR beta chain came from a study of cytomegalovirus exposure and HLA in healthy donors. Study details: Genetic ancestry analysis placed about 80% of the 410 or so donors that were genotyped in the Caucasian-associated cluster.

PCR involved 60 Vbeta and 13 Jbeta primers. TCRdb keeps only in-frame clones here, not all; method: immunoSEQ multiplex PCR. The sample holds roughly 100,000 clones, 65% to 80% seen once. About this clone: As yet, its antigen is unknown.

The V and J ends lost 3 bases and 11 bases respectively, with 10 bases between them. The germline V gene encodes CDR1 LNHDA and CDR2 SQIVND (reference sequence). The CDR3 has 11 residues. Overall study results and limits: The study dropped some indistinguishable V segments, TRBV6-2 and TRBV6-3 among them. TCR beta chains associated with HLA were, in a later analysis, more clonally expanded than equally common others.

Whereas donors were nominally healthy upon sampling, unrecorded immune exposures were probable. This clonotype originated in a woman aged 40 to 55 in good health and CMV-seronegative. Sequencing was carried out using PBMCs. The genes are TRBV19 and TRBJ1-1; unclear D gene. The CDR3 nucleotides read TGTGCCAGTAGTATGGCGGGAAGTGCTTTCTTT. This codes for CASSMAGSAFF.